Each of the 21 T cell receptor beta chains below was sequenced from the same sample in a study of vaccination effects on CD4 cells after COVID-19. Within the ViraFEST assay, antigen-specific CD4+ T cells underwent expansion with viral peptide pools prior to sequencing. Following 10 days of culture, CD4+ T cells were isolated. The person's infection with SARS-CoV-2, confirmed by PCR, took place between March and December 2020. Their target antigens are unknown. Here immunoSEQ multiplex PCR was the method, and the copy in TCRdb shows in-frame clones only, minus some. The table shows 20,000 to 25,000 clones, with roughly 74% occurring only once. Sequenced material: CD4+ T cells from PBMCs cultured with a peptide pool, taken before COVID-19 vaccination. These receptors came from a human donor who had a prior SARS-CoV-2 infection.

CDR3 bases: TGTGCCAGCAGCTCTGGACTAGTCGCCTACAATGAGCAGTTCTTC. Translating gives CASSSGLVAYNEQFF. The chain employs TRBV7-3 and TRBJ2-1; 7 bases map to TRBD2. V trimming: 4 bases; J trimming: 2 bases; junction bases outside the gene matches: 5. The CDR3 totals 15 residues. Germline CDR1 SGHTA, CDR2 FQGTGA.

The gene calls are TRBV29-1 and TRBJ2-5; 9 positions agree with TRBD2. Trimming removed 4 bases from V and 4 bases from J; junction bases left unmatched: 4. CDR3 length: 13 residues. Germline assignment: CDR1 SQVTM and CDR2 ANQGSEA. The CDR3 sequence: CSVVGSGRETQYF. CDR3 nucleotides: TGCAGCGTTGTCGGTAGCGGGAGAGAGACCCAGTACTTC.

About this clone itself: Mismatch with germline at one junction end may stem from a read error. Other nucleotide sequences from this sample produce the same CDR3. The chain recombines TRBV11-1 with TRBJ1-1; D is uncertain. CDR3 length: 14 amino acids. The germline gives CDR1 SGHAT, CDR2 FQDESV (reference sequence). CDR3 DNA sequence: TGTGCCAGCAGCTCGACTCCTTTCGACACTGAAGCTTTTTTT. Protein: CASSSTPFDTEAFF.

This clone has only a few counts. The rearrangement joins TRBV18 to TRBJ2-7; a possible D gene is TRBD2 (5 bases). Germline values: CDR1 KGHSH, CDR2 LQKENI. The CDR3 is 15 residues long. The V end lost 0 bases, the J end lost 0 bases, and 9 bases lay between the germline ends. The chain's CDR3 is CASSPPSVSSYEQYF. The CDR3 nucleotides read TGTGCCAGCTCACCACCTAGCGTGAGCTCCTACGAGCAGTACTTC.

This clone was recorded a few times. The V gene is TRBV10-3, the J gene TRBJ2-1; 9 bases align to TRBD2. Germline CDR1 ENHRY, CDR2 SYGVKD. After removal of 3 bases from V and 5 bases from J, the junction contained 5 bases not matched to a gene. The CDR3 runs to 15 residues. CDR3 amino acids: CAISDWASGDNEQFF. The CDR3 DNA reads as TGTGCCATCAGTGACTGGGCTAGCGGGGACAATGAGCAGTTCTTC.

This clone showed up just a few times. This chain links TRBV9 with TRBJ1-6, with 7 bases lining up with TRBD1. The CDR3 sequence is 15 residues long. Germline V CDR1 and CDR2: SGDLS, YYNGEE. The J segment lost 7 bases and the V segment lost 4 bases, leaving 8 bases of the junction unmatched. In DNA, the CDR3 is TGTGCCAGCAGCACCCAGGGACAGCTAAATTCACCCCTCCACTTT. Translated, it gives CASSTQGQLNSPLHF. Based on the CDR3 plus reference TRBV9 and TRBJ1-6, the full variable domain is DSGVTQTPKHLITATGQRVTLRCSPRSGDLSVYWYQQSLDQGLQFLIQYYNGEERAKGNILERFSAQQFPDLHSELNLSSLELGDSALYFCASSTQGQLNSPLHFGNGTRLTVT.

This CDR3 reads CSATQGVAQHF. The CDR3 bases are TGCAGTGCTACACAGGGTGTCGCCCAGCATTTT. J is TRBJ1-5 and V is TRBV20-1; tentative D call: TRBD1 (6 bases). CDR1 is DFQATT and CDR2 is SNEGSKA in the germline V gene (reference sequence). The V gene lost 4 bases and the J gene lost 11 bases, with 12 bases spanning the gap. The CDR3 has 11 amino acids.

The chain joins TRBV9 to TRBJ2-7, with D perhaps matching TRBD1 or TRBD2 (5 bases each). This CDR3 spans 12 amino acids. Per germline, CDR1 SGDLS and CDR2 YYNGEE. In nucleotides, the CDR3 is TGTAAAATGGGGGAAGGCTCCTACGAGCAGTACTTC. It is translated as CKMGEGSYEQYF.

The chain uses TRBV5-8 and TRBJ2-3; D might be TRBD2 (7 bases). Germline V gene lookup returns CDR1 SGHTS and CDR2 YDEGEE. Trimming pared 1 base from V and 3 bases from J, leaving 12 bases between. The CDR3 covers 15 residues. CDR3 amino acids: CASSLIGGQTDTQYF. The CDR3 nucleotides are TGTGCCAGCAGCTTGATCGGGGGGCAAACAGATACGCAGTATTTT.

This clone was recorded a few times. The chain carries TRBV7-2 and TRBJ2-2, with 10 bases fitting TRBD2. Germline V CDR1 and CDR2: SGHTA, FQGNSA. The CDR3 consists of 18 residues. Unmatched junction bases numbered 10, after V lost 5 bases and J lost 1 base. The CDR3 sequence: CASSLHPLAGMNTGELFF. The CDR3 coding sequence is TGTGCCAGCAGCCTCCACCCACTAGCGGGAATGAACACCGGGGAGCTGTTTTTT.

Remarks on this clone: Because the CDR3's place on the DNA is in doubt, the DNA is left out and the CDR3 is given as listed by TCRdb. This chain joins TRBV28 and TRBJ2-3. The CDR3 spans 12 residues, counting both ends. Germline CDR1 is MDHEN and CDR2 is SYDVKM. CDR3: CASSFLADTQYF.

This clone has only a few counts. The CDR3 reads CASSDLGVASTDTQYF. Here the CDR3 DNA reads TGTGCCAGCAGCGACCTCGGGGTCGCTAGCACAGATACGCAGTATTTT. The J gene is TRBJ2-3, the V gene TRBV5-6; a weak D match, TRBD2 (5 bases). The CDR3 length is 16 residues. V lost 4 bases and J lost 0, with 15 bases in between. CDR1 and CDR2 (germline): SGHDT, YYEEEE.

The chain links TRBV5-6 to TRBJ2-7; the match to TRBD1 covers 8 bases. The CDR3 consists of 16 residues. After removal of 4 bases from V and 3 bases from J, the junction contained 12 bases not matched to a gene. The germline V gene encodes CDR1 SGHDT and CDR2 YYEEEE. The CDR3 sequence is CASSPLGQALFYEQYF. DNA for the CDR3: TGTGCCAGCAGCCCCCTGGGACAGGCACTTTTCTACGAGCAGTACTTC. Combining the CDR3 with reference TRBV5-6 and TRBJ2-7 gives the whole variable domain DAGVTQSPTHLIKTRGQQVTLRCSPKSGHDTVSWYQQALGQGPQFIFQYYEEEERQRGNFPDRFSGHQFPNYSSELNVNALLLGDSALYLCASSPLGQALFYEQYFGPGTRLTVT.

V and J are TRBV9 and TRBJ2-7; D remains unclear. Germline V lookup: CDR1 SGDLS, CDR2 YYNGEE. Trimming left V 0 bases short and J 3 bases short, with 13 bases between. The CDR3 has 15 residues. The CDR3 sequence is CASSVGPDANYEQYF. CDR3 in DNA: TGTGCCAGCAGCGTAGGTCCGGACGCCAACTACGAGCAGTACTTC.

The chain combines TRBV7-2 with TRBJ2-5; the match to TRBD2 covers 7 bases. CDR3 length equals 12 residues. CDR1 and CDR2 (germline): SGHTA, FQGNSA. V gave up 8 bases and J gave up 5 bases; unmatched junction bases: 5. CDR3 in amino acids: CASGGSAETQYF. Here the CDR3 DNA reads TGTGCCAGCGGCGGGAGTGCTGAGACCCAGTACTTC.

The chain has TRBV18 and TRBJ1-3, with 9 bases that match TRBD1. Trimming at V came to 3 bases and at J to 5 bases, leaving 14 bases not matched to a gene. The CDR3 has 18 amino acids. Germline-derived CDR1 and CDR2 are KGHSH and LQKENI. This CDR3 is CASSPITVRGQGRNTIYF. The CDR3 nucleotides read TGTGCCAGCTCACCTATAACCGTTCGGGGACAGGGTCGAAACACCATATATTTT.

The CDR3 sequence: CATSRVPDSSTGANVLTF. The DNA of the CDR3 is TGTGCCACCAGCAGAGTCCCCGACAGTTCCACTGGGGCCAACGTCCTGACTTTC. The chain is built from TRBV15 and TRBJ2-6, with D maybe TRBD1 (5 bases). Trimming took off 1 base at V and 2 bases at J, with 15 bases between the two ends. The germline gives CDR1 LNHNV, CDR2 YYDKDF (reference sequence). The CDR3 consists of 18 residues.

This clone has more than one count but fewer than ten. V gene TRBV6-5 combines with J gene TRBJ1-3; TRBD1 might be the D (6 bases). Trimming shortened V by 6 bases and J by 4 bases, and 13 bases separated the two germline ends. Germline V CDR1 and CDR2: MNHEY, SVGAGI. This CDR3 has 14 residues. The CDR3 nucleotides read TGTGCCAGCAGACGCCAGAGGGGGGGAAACACCATATATTTT. Protein product: CASRRQRGGNTIYF.

The chain recombines TRBV12-3 or TRBV12-4 with TRBJ1-5, with 9 bases identical to TRBD1. The V segment lost 6 bases and the J segment 11 bases; nucleotides outside the gene matches: 8. This CDR3 has 13 amino acids. CDR3 sequence: CASSLGQGRTQHF. For the CDR3, the DNA is TGTGCCAGCAGCTTGGGACAGGGTCGGACCCAGCATTTT.

This clone has a single count. The chain recombines TRBV2 with TRBJ2-2; D perhaps matches TRBD1 (5 bases). The CDR3 has 15 residues. V was cut by 6 bases and J by 7 bases, with 18 bases left in between. Looked up from germline, CDR1 is SNHLY and CDR2 is FYNNEI. CDR3 residues: CASSPWGVRSGELFF. CDR3 DNA: TGTGCCAGCAGCCCGTGGGGCGTAAGGAGCGGGGAGCTGTTTTTT.

V usage is TRBV25-1 and J usage is TRBJ2-7; 7 bases align to TRBD2. V was clipped by 4 bases and J by 2 bases; unmatched bases: 11. CDR3 length equals 16 residues. Germline lookup yields CDR1 MGHDK and CDR2 SYGVNS. CDR3 sequence (DNA): TGTGCCAGCAGTGGGAGTCCTAGCGGATCAGCCTACGAGCAGTACTTC. Translated, it gives CASSGSPSGSAYEQYF.